The clone carrying this T cell receptor (beta chain) has only one observation. These data originate in a study of T cell repertoires in cytomegalovirus infection. One entry per CDR3 protein results from TCRdb running MiXCR on the reads. In the table there are around 260,000 distinct CDR3 sequences, more than 20% of which are singletons. This TCR came from a human donor in good health (CMV status not recorded). Some clones in this sample may be carry-over from other donors' samples. The sample consisted of PBMCs.

In DNA, the CDR3 is TGTGCCAGCAGGATGAGCCTCTTGCCCACAGATACGCAGTATTTT. Translated: CASRMSLLPTDTQYF. The chain carries TRBV7-4 and TRBJ2-3; no clear D gene. V was clipped by 6 bases and J by 2 bases, with 15 bases between them. The CDR3 length is 15 residues. Germline values: CDR1 SGHVT, CDR2 SQSDAQ.